The TCR beta chain under discussion was sequenced for a study of blood T cell repertoires in COVID-19. Study-wide background: From T cells, B-cell-depleted T cells, or PBMCs came the material, which was cDNA or gDNA.

The CDR3 has 16 amino acids. V shed 2 bases and J shed 0 bases, with 12 bases lying between them. CDR1 and CDR2 from the germline V gene are SGHRS and YFSETQ. Methods used by the authors: From reference gene primer amplification, estimates of nucleated cell counts were derived. TCRdb's copy holds only in-frame clones and misses some; the assay was immunoSEQ multiplex PCR. The V and J calls and clone size are taken from that table; D and trimming were inferred from the DNA. The sample holds a few hundred thousand clones, roughly 90% seen once. Assignment of participants to cohorts was predicated upon participant-reported clinical history.

Sequenced material: PBMCs or T cells enriched from blood (not recorded which). The TCR originated in a woman in her forties or fifties who had been exposed to COVID-19. This chain joins TRBV5-1 and TRBJ2-1; D is unclear. CDR3 coding DNA: TGCGCCAGCAGCTTTTATCCGGTTAGCTCCTACAATGAGCAGTTCTTC. Encoded protein: CASSFYPVSSYNEQFF.